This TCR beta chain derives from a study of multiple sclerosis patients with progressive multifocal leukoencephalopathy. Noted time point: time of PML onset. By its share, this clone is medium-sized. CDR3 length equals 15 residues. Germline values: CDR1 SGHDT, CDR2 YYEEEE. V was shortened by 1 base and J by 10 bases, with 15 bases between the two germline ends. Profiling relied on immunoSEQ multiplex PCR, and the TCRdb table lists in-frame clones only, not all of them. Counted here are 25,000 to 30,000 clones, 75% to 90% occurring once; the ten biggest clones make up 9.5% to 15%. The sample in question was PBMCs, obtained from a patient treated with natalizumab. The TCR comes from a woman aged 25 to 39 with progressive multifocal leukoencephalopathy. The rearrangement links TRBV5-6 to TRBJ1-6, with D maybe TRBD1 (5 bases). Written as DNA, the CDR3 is TGTGCCAGCAGCTTGCGGGGACTTCGTGGCTCACCCCTCCACTTT. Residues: CASSLRGLRGSPLHF.